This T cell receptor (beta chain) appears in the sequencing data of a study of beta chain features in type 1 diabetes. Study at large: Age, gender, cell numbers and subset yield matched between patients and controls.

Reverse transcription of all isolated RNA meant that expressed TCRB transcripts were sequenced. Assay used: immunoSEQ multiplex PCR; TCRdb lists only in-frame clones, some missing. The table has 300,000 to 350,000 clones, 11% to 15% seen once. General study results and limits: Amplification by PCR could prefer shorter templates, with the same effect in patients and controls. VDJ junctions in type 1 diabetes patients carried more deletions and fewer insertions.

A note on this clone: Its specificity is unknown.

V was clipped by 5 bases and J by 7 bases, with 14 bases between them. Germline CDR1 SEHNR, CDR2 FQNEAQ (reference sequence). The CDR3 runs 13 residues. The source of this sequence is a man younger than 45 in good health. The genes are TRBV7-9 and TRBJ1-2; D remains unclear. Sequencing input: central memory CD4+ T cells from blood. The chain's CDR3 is CASSLNGRGGYTF. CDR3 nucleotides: TGTGCCAGCAGCCTAAATGGCCGCGGTGGCTACACCTTC.